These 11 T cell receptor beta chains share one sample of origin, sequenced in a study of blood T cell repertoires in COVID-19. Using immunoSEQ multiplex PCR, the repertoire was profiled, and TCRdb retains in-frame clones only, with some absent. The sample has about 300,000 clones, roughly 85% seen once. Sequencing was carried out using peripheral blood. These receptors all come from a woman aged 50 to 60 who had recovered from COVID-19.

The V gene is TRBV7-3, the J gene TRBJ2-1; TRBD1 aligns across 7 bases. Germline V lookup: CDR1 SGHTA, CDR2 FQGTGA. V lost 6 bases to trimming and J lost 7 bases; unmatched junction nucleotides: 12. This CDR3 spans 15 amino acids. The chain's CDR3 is CASRDLTGSGNEQFF. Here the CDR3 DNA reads TGTGCCAGCAGAGACCTGACAGGGTCGGGTAATGAGCAGTTCTTC.

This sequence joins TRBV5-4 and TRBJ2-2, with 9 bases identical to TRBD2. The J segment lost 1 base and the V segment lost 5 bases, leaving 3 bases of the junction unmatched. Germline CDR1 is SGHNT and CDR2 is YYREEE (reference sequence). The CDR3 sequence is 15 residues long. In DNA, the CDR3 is TGTGCCAGCAGTTCTAGCGGGAAGAACACCGGGGAGCTGTTTTTT. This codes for CASSSSGKNTGELFF.

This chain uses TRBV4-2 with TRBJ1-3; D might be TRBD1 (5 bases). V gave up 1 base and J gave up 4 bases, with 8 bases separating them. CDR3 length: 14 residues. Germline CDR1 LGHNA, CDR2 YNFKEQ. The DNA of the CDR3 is TGTGCCAGCAGCCAAGCCTCAGGGGGAAACACCATATATTTT. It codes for CASSQASGGNTIYF.

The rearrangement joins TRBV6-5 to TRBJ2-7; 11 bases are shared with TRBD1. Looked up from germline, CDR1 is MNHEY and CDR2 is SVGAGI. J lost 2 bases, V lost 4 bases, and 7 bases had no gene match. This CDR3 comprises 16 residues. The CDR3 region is CASSSRDRGTPYEQYF. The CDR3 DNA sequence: TGTGCCAGCAGTTCCCGGGACAGGGGGACCCCCTACGAGCAGTACTTC.

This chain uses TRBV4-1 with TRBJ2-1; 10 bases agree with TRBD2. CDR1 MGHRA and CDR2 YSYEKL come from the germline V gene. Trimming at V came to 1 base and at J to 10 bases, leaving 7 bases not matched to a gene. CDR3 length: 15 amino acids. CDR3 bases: TGCGCCAGCAGCCAAGCTCAGCGGGGGGGCGGAGAGCAGTTCTTC. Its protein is CASSQAQRGGGEQFF.

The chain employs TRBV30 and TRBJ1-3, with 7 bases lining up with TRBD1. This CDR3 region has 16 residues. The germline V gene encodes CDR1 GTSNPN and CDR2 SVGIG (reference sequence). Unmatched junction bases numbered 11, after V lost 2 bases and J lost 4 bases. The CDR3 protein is CAWSPQTGTAGNTIYF. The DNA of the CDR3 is TGTGCCTGGAGTCCACAGACAGGGACGGCAGGAAACACCATATATTTT.

For the CDR3, the DNA is TGTGCCAGCAGCCCGCAGGGGTCTTTGGAGACCCAGTACTTC. Translated, it gives CASSPQGSLETQYF. This sequence joins TRBV5-6 and TRBJ2-5, with D possibly being TRBD1 (6 bases). Germline CDR1 reads SGHDT; CDR2 reads YYEEEE. V was clipped by 4 bases and J by 5 bases, with 15 bases between them. This CDR3 region has 14 residues.

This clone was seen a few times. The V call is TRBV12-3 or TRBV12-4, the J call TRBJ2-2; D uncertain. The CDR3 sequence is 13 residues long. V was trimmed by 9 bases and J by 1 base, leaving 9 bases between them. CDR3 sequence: CASSERNTGELFF. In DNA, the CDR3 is TGTGCCAGTTCGGAGCGGAACACCGGGGAGCTGTTTTTT.

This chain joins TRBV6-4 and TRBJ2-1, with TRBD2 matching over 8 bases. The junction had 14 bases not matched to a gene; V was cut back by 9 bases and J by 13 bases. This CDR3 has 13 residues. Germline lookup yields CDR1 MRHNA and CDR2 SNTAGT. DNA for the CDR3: TGTGCCAGTCGAGATGGGGCGGGGGGAGATCAGTTCTTC. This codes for CASRDGAGGDQFF.

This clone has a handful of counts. CDR3 sequence (DNA): TGCAGTGCAAGTACTAACACCGGGGAGCTGTTTTTT. This gives the protein CSASTNTGELFF. The chain links TRBV20-1 to TRBJ2-2; D unclear. Per germline, CDR1 DFQATT and CDR2 SNEGSKA (reference sequence). CDR3 length equals 12 residues. V lost 6 bases and J 2 bases, leaving 7 bases between the germline ends.

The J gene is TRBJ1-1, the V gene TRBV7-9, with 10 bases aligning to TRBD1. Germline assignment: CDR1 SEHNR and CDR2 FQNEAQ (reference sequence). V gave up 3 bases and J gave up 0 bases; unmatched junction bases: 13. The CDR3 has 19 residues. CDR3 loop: CASSFSALWTGGMNTEAFF. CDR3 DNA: TGTGCCAGCAGCTTTTCCGCTCTTTGGACAGGGGGGATGAACACTGAAGCTTTCTTT.